These T cell receptor beta chains were read from a single sample in a study of T cell responses to AZD1222 COVID-19 vaccine. This table comes from immunoSEQ multiplex PCR, and its TCRdb copy is limited to in-frame clones, with some not included. In the table there are about 140,000 clones, about 93% of which are singletons. Material: peripheral blood, obtained 28 days after the second AZD1222 dose. These receptors came from an adult who received the AZD1222 COVID-19 vaccine. Each CDR3 is given with its conserved first and last residue. D genes are given only for firm matches. Clone size is given for some rows only: seen once, a few or many times, or a class if the clone is expanded.

D: NA; size: NA; V: TRBV7-9; J: TRBJ2-1; CDR3: CASSLPRGLFTEQFF; DNA: TGTGCCAGCAGCTTACCCCGGGGCCTCTTTACAGAGCAGTTCTTC
D: TRBD2; size: once; V: TRBV6-5; J: TRBJ2-1; CDR3: CASSLIAGTMNEQFF; DNA: TGTGCCAGCAGTCTAATAGCGGGAACTATGAATGAGCAGTTCTTC
D: NA; size: NA; V: TRBV27; J: TRBJ2-3; CDR3: CASSIHPGTSTDTQYF; DNA: TGTGCCAGCAGTATCCACCCGGGAACTAGCACAGATACGCAGTATTTT
D: TRBD1; size: NA; V: TRBV12-3/TRBV12-4; J: TRBJ1-1; CDR3: CASSTGGRTEAFF; DNA: TGTGCCAGCAGTACAGGGGGCCGCACTGAAGCTTTCTTT
D: NA; size: NA; V: TRBV27; J: TRBJ1-5; CDR3: CASAPAVPYQPQHF; DNA: TGTGCCAGCGCCCCCGCAGTCCCATATCAGCCCCAGCATTTT
D: NA; size: NA; V: TRBV5-1; J: TRBJ1-5; CDR3: CASSPGTGDQPQHF; DNA: TGCGCCAGCAGTCCCGGGACCGGCGATCAGCCCCAGCATTTT
D: NA; size: NA; V: TRBV5-1; J: TRBJ2-2; CDR3: CASSPPGRANTGELFF; DNA: TGCGCCAGCAGCCCCCCGGGTAGGGCTAACACCGGGGAGCTGTTTTTT
D: NA; size: NA; V: TRBV9; J: TRBJ1-1; CDR3: CASSVDGFGKAEAFF; DNA: TGTGCCAGCAGCGTAGACGGTTTCGGCAAGGCTGAAGCTTTCTTT
D: TRBD2; size: NA; V: TRBV9; J: TRBJ2-7; CDR3: CASSVGGSSYEQYF; DNA: TGTGCCAGCAGCGTAGGCGGGAGCTCCTACGAGCAGTACTTC
D: TRBD2; size: NA; V: TRBV2; J: TRBJ2-1; CDR3: CASSASGNNNNEQFF; DNA: TGTGCCAGCAGCGCAAGCGGGAATAACAACAATGAGCAGTTCTTC
D: TRBD2; size: NA; V: TRBV9; J: TRBJ2-1; CDR3: CASSALTSGINEQFF; DNA: TGTGCCAGCAGCGCCCTGACTAGCGGGATTAATGAGCAGTTCTTC
D: NA; size: NA; V: TRBV11-2; J: TRBJ1-5; CDR3: CASSLGAGSNQPQHF; DNA: TGTGCCAGCAGCCTAGGGGCGGGCAGCAATCAGCCCCAGCATTTT
D: NA; size: NA; V: TRBV9; J: TRBJ2-5; CDR3: CASSVGPSPQETQYF; DNA: TGTGCCAGCAGCGTCGGACCCTCTCCCCAAGAGACCCAGTACTTC
D: NA; size: NA; V: TRBV29-1; J: TRBJ2-2; CDR3: CSVDFTGELFF; DNA: TGCAGCGTGGACTTCACCGGGGAGCTGTTTTTT
D: NA; size: NA; V: TRBV28; J: TRBJ2-5; CDR3: CASSFGGYQETQYF; DNA: TGTGCCAGCAGTTTTGGGGGGTACCAAGAGACCCAGTACTTC
D: TRBD2; size: NA; V: TRBV5-4; J: TRBJ2-1; CDR3: CASSLRREVYNEQFF; DNA: TGTGCCAGCAGCTTAAGGCGGGAGGTGTACAATGAGCAGTTCTTC
D: TRBD2; size: NA; V: TRBV18; J: TRBJ2-2; CDR3: CASSMYSGGRTGELFF; DNA: TGTGCCAGCTCAATGTATAGCGGGGGACGCACCGGGGAGCTGTTTTTT
D: TRBD1; size: NA; V: TRBV10-3; J: TRBJ1-3; CDR3: CAISDPTGGGNTIYF; DNA: TGTGCCATCAGTGATCCCACAGGGGGTGGAAACACCATATATTTT
D: NA; size: NA; V: TRBV18; J: TRBJ1-1; CDR3: CASSPRTGRNTEAFF; DNA: TGTGCCAGCTCACCAAGAACAGGGAGGAACACTGAAGCTTTCTTT
D: NA; size: NA; V: TRBV5-1; J: TRBJ2-1; CDR3: CASSPAGAREEFF; DNA: TGCGCCAGCAGTCCGGCAGGGGCCCGAGAGGAGTTCTTC
D: NA; size: NA; V: TRBV6-5; J: TRBJ1-1; CDR3: CASRQGSEAFF; DNA: TGTGCCAGCAGACAGGGATCTGAAGCTTTCTTT
D: NA; size: NA; V: TRBV7-7; J: TRBJ2-1; CDR3: CASSPDSASYNEQFF; DNA: TGTGCTAGCAGCCCCGACAGCGCCTCCTACAATGAGCAGTTCTTC
D: NA; size: NA; V: TRBV15; J: TRBJ2-3; CDR3: CATSRGGLAGDTQYF; DNA: TGTGCCACCAGCAGAGGGGGACTGGCGGGGGATACGCAGTATTTT
D: TRBD1; size: NA; V: TRBV2; J: TRBJ2-1; CDR3: CASSEVTGKAYNEQFF; DNA: TGTGCCAGCAGTGAGGTGACAGGGAAAGCCTACAATGAGCAGTTCTTC
D: NA; size: once; V: TRBV7-8; J: TRBJ1-1; CDR3: CASSLSWGMNTEAFF; DNA: TGTGCCAGCAGCTTATCTTGGGGAATGAACACTGAAGCTTTCTTT
D: TRBD2; size: NA; V: TRBV27; J: TRBJ2-1; CDR3: CASSPPSGSGYNEQFF; DNA: TGTGCCAGCAGTCCCCCAAGCGGGAGTGGTTACAATGAGCAGTTCTTC
D: NA; size: NA; V: TRBV29-1; J: TRBJ1-1; CDR3: CSVGRGENTEAFF; DNA: TGCAGCGTAGGGAGGGGAGAGAACACTGAAGCTTTCTTT
D: NA; size: NA; V: TRBV5-4; J: TRBJ1-6; CDR3: CASSPPGSNSPLHF; DNA: TGTGCCAGCAGCCCTCCAGGGAGCAATTCACCCCTCCACTTT
D: NA; size: once; V: TRBV5-1; J: TRBJ1-2; CDR3: CASSSWGPGGEYGYTF; DNA: TGCGCCAGCAGCTCTTGGGGGCCCGGAGGAGAGTATGGCTACACCTTC
D: TRBD1; size: NA; V: TRBV20-1; J: TRBJ2-3; CDR3: CSASHGTVTDTQYF; DNA: TGCAGTGCTAGTCACGGGACAGTAACAGATACGCAGTATTTT
D: NA; size: NA; V: TRBV5-1; J: TRBJ2-7; CDR3: CASSLSSDRTYEQYF; DNA: TGCGCCAGCAGCTTGAGTTCCGACAGGACCTACGAGCAGTACTTC
D: NA; size: once; V: TRBV6-5; J: TRBJ1-2; CDR3: CASSRTVLVGYTF; DNA: TGTGCCAGCAGTCGGACTGTTTTGGTGGGCTACACCTTC
D: NA; size: NA; V: TRBV21-1; J: TRBJ1-1; CDR3: CASSKCRMLVVAFF; DNA: TGTGCCAGCAGCAAATGTAGGATGCTCGTCGTGGCTTTCTTT
D: NA; size: NA; V: TRBV27; J: TRBJ1-2; CDR3: CASSLKVFGGYTF; DNA: TGTGCCAGCAGTTTAAAGGTCTTTGGTGGCTACACCTTC
D: NA; size: NA; V: TRBV19; J: TRBJ1-1; CDR3: CASSSQGGTEAFF; DNA: TGTGCCAGTAGTTCTCAGGGAGGCACTGAAGCTTTCTTT
D: TRBD1; size: NA; V: TRBV10-3; J: TRBJ1-6; CDR3: CAINTPSTGGNSPLHF; DNA: TGTGCCATCAATACCCCTTCGACAGGGGGTAATTCACCCCTCCACTTT
D: TRBD1; size: NA; V: TRBV5-1; J: TRBJ1-1; CDR3: CASSSGQGFSEAFF; DNA: TGCGCCAGCAGCTCGGGACAGGGTTTCTCTGAAGCTTTCTTT
D: NA; size: NA; V: TRBV18; J: TRBJ2-5; CDR3: CASSPLGPGGSETQYF; DNA: TGTGCCAGCTCACCACTCGGACCAGGAGGGTCAGAGACCCAGTACTTC
D: NA; size: NA; V: TRBV6-5; J: TRBJ1-3; CDR3: CASNSGAGNTIYF; DNA: TGTGCCAGCAACTCAGGGGCCGGAAACACCATATATTTT
D: TRBD2; size: NA; V: TRBV6-2/TRBV6-3; J: TRBJ2-1; CDR3: CASSDTPRLAASYNEQFF; DNA: TGTGCCAGCAGTGATACCCCACGACTAGCTGCCTCCTACAATGAGCAGTTCTTC
D: TRBD1; size: NA; V: TRBV9; J: TRBJ1-6; CDR3: CASSPQAGQGASPLHF; DNA: TGTGCCAGCAGCCCCCAGGCGGGACAGGGTGCTTCACCCCTCCACTTT
D: TRBD2; size: NA; V: TRBV18; J: TRBJ2-1; CDR3: CASSPLPGGGANEQFF; DNA: TGTGCCAGCTCACCCCTACCTGGCGGGGGGGCAAATGAGCAGTTCTTC
D: NA; size: NA; V: TRBV1; J: TRBJ1-2; CDR3: CTSSPSRDSNYGYTF; DNA: TGCACCAGCAGCCCATCAAGGGACAGTAACTATGGCTACACCTTC
D: NA; size: NA; V: TRBV6-1; J: TRBJ1-2; CDR3: CASSEAGPYGYTF; DNA: TGTGCCAGCAGTGAAGCAGGTCCCTATGGCTACACCTTC
D: TRBD2; size: once; V: TRBV27; J: TRBJ2-1; CDR3: CASTAGGLNEQFF; DNA: TGTGCCAGCACAGCGGGGGGGCTGAATGAGCAGTTCTTC
D: NA; size: NA; V: TRBV7-3; J: TRBJ1-1; CDR3: CASSLRMNTEAFF; DNA: TGTGCCAGCAGCTTAAGAATGAACACTGAAGCTTTCTTT
D: TRBD1; size: NA; V: TRBV19; J: TRBJ2-1; CDR3: CASARQGNYNEQFF; DNA: TGTGCCAGTGCAAGACAGGGTAACTACAATGAGCAGTTCTTC
D: NA; size: few; V: TRBV5-4; J: TRBJ2-7; CDR3: CASSLASSRVSYEQYF; DNA: TGTGCCAGCAGCTTGGCCAGCAGCAGGGTCTCCTACGAGCAGTACTTC
D: NA; size: NA; V: TRBV7-9; J: TRBJ1-1; CDR3: CASSMDGNTEAFF; DNA: TGTGCCAGCAGCATGGACGGGAACACTGAAGCTTTCTTT
D: NA; size: once; V: TRBV5-4; J: TRBJ2-6; CDR3: CASSLAGPGANVLTF; DNA: TGTGCCAGCAGCTTGGCTGGACCTGGAGCCAACGTCCTGACTTTC
D: NA; size: NA; V: TRBV27; J: TRBJ1-5; CDR3: CASSLSNSGSDQPQHF; DNA: TGTGCCAGCAGTTTATCGAATTCGGGCAGCGATCAGCCCCAGCATTTT
D: NA; size: NA; V: TRBV10-3; J: TRBJ1-2; CDR3: CAIRTVANYGYTF; DNA: TGTGCCATCAGAACAGTAGCTAACTATGGCTACACCTTC
D: NA; size: once; V: TRBV7-3; J: TRBJ2-1; CDR3: CASSPLGGRNEQFF; DNA: TGTGCCAGCAGCCCCTTGGGGGGGCGAAATGAGCAGTTCTTC
D: TRBD1; size: NA; V: TRBV29-1; J: TRBJ1-1; CDR3: CSVDKGATEAFF; DNA: TGCAGCGTTGACAAGGGGGCGACTGAAGCTTTCTTT
D: NA; size: NA; V: TRBV20-1; J: TRBJ2-5; CDR3: CSASRGLTRETQYF; DNA: TGCAGTGCCAGTAGGGGTCTAACGCGGGAGACCCAGTACTTC
D: NA; size: once; V: TRBV3-1/TRBV3-2; J: TRBJ2-3; CDR3: CASSRTWDTQYF; DNA: TGTGCCAGCAGCCGCACCTGGGATACGCAGTATTTT